The 13 T cell receptor beta chains below come from one sample, sequenced in a study of shared clonotypes between healthy human individuals. Produced via immunoSEQ multiplex PCR; TCRdb's table is partial and in-frame only. The table includes a few million clones, around nine tenths detected once. Sequencing was performed on naive CD4+ T cells sorted from blood. Subset here: CD45RA+ positively selected. These receptors all come from a man between 18 and 29 years old in good health.

The V and J genes are TRBV7-9 and TRBJ2-2; no definite D call. The V end lost 5 bases, the J end lost 7 bases, and 11 bases lay between the germline ends. The CDR3 extends over 13 amino acids. Germline assignment: CDR1 SEHNR and CDR2 FQNEAQ (reference sequence). CDR3 protein: CASSRKSDGELFF. DNA for the CDR3: TGTGCCAGCAGCCGCAAGTCGGACGGGGAGCTGTTTTTT.

V gene TRBV18 combines with J gene TRBJ2-7; D is unresolved. The V gene's germline CDR1 is KGHSH and CDR2 LQKENI. CDR3 size: 11 residues. Trimming left V 4 bases short and J 5 bases short, with 6 bases between. The CDR3 loop reads CASSQRDEQYF. For the CDR3, the DNA is TGTGCCAGCTCACAACGAGACGAGCAGTACTTC.

The V gene is TRBV19, the J gene TRBJ1-6, with D unclear. Trimming took off 5 bases at V and 8 bases at J, with 13 bases between the two ends. The CDR3 loop spans 14 amino acids. Germline V gives CDR1 LNHDA, CDR2 SQIVND (reference sequence). The DNA of the CDR3 is TGTGCCAGTAGTCCACCCGGGAAGTATTCACCCCTCCACTTT. It yields the protein CASSPPGKYSPLHF.

The chain recombines TRBV7-2 with TRBJ2-5; the D gene is possibly TRBD1 (5 bases). Trimming cost V 3 bases and J 1 base, with 9 bases left between them. Germline V CDR1 and CDR2: SGHTA, FQGNSA. The CDR3 runs 14 residues. CDR3 bases: TGTGCCAGCAGCTTCAGGACAATCCAAGAGACCCAGTACTTC. This translates into CASSFRTIQETQYF. The full variable domain, completed using reference TRBV7-2 and TRBJ2-5, is GAGVSQSPSNKVTEKGKDVELRCDPISGHTALYWYRQSLGQGLEFLIYFQGNSAPDKSGLPSDRFSAERTGGSVSTLTIQRTQQEDSAVYLCASSFRTIQETQYFGPGTRLLVL.

The chain is built from TRBV4-3 and TRBJ2-1; D gene uncertain. The CDR3 is made up of 16 amino acids. Trimming removed 0 bases from V and 0 bases from J, with 9 bases in between. Germline V gene sequence: CDR1 LGHNA, CDR2 YSLEER. In nucleotides, the CDR3 is TGCGCCAGCAGCCAAGATCTCTACAGCTCCTACAATGAGCAGTTCTTC. It specifies CASSQDLYSSYNEQFF.

The V call is TRBV20-1, the J call TRBJ1-4; no definite D call. CDR3 length: 11 residues. Trimming pared 1 base from V and 8 bases from J, leaving 5 bases between. The V gene's germline CDR1 is DFQATT and CDR2 SNEGSKA (reference sequence). CDR3 sequence (DNA): TGCAGTGCTAGAGTCTCCGAAAAACTGTTTTTT. Its translation is CSARVSEKLFF.

V usage is TRBV9 and J usage is TRBJ1-6, with D possibly TRBD1 on 6 matching bases. This CDR3 has 17 residues. Germline CDR1 is SGDLS and CDR2 is YYNGEE. V lost 3 bases and J lost 10, with 23 bases in between. The chain's CDR3 is CASSADHLTGPGSPLHF. DNA for the CDR3: TGTGCCAGCAGCGCCGACCATTTGACAGGTCCGGGCTCACCCCTCCACTTT.

The V gene is TRBV30, the J gene TRBJ1-3; 7 bases fit TRBD1. Trimming removed 2 bases from V and 4 bases from J; junction bases left unmatched: 8. This CDR3 has 15 amino acids. CDR1 and CDR2 (germline): GTSNPN, SVGIG (reference sequence). Here the CDR3 DNA reads TGTGCCTGGAGTCTAAACAGGGGTATGGGAAACACCATATATTTT. Translating it yields CAWSLNRGMGNTIYF.

The chain employs TRBV19 and TRBJ2-5; D not resolved. The V end lost 2 bases, the J end lost 0 bases, and 4 bases lay between the germline ends. In germline, CDR1 is LNHDA, CDR2 SQIVND (reference sequence). This CDR3 is 13 amino acids long. CDR3: CASSISNQETQYF. CDR3 coding DNA: TGTGCCAGTAGTATATCTAACCAAGAGACCCAGTACTTC. The complete variable domain, with remaining parts taken from reference TRBV19 and TRBJ2-5, reads DGGITQSPKYLFRKEGQNVTLSCEQNLNHDAMYWYRQDPGQGLRLIYYSQIVNDFQKGDIAEGYSVSREKKESFPLTVTSAQKNPTAFYLCASSISNQETQYFGPGTRLLVL.

The chain recombines TRBV10-3 with TRBJ2-3, with D unresolved. Germline values: CDR1 ENHRY, CDR2 SYGVKD. This CDR3 region has 13 residues. V lost 2 bases to trimming and J lost 6 bases, with 9 bases between them. CDR3 sequence (DNA): TGTGCCATCAGTGAGCCGCTAGAGGATACGCAGTATTTT. It translates to CAISEPLEDTQYF.

The rearrangement uses TRBV30 and TRBJ2-5; TRBD2 matches at 9 bases. Near its end, the DNA agrees better with TRBJ2-7, so the J call may be wrong. From germline, CDR1 is GTSNPN and CDR2 SVGIG (reference sequence). The CDR3 is 13 amino acids. CDR3 loop: CAWRNSGGYEQYF. The DNA of the CDR3 is TGTGCCTGGAGAAATAGCGGGGGCTACGAGCAGTACTTC.

The chain combines TRBV6-5 with TRBJ1-1, with TRBD1 identical over 8 bases. The CDR3 has 15 amino acids. Germline assignment: CDR1 MNHEY and CDR2 SVGAGI. Trimming removed 0 bases from V and 10 bases from J; junction bases left unmatched: 10. The CDR3: CASSYSYQGAGIAFF. The CDR3 nucleotides read TGTGCCAGCAGTTACTCTTACCAGGGGGCGGGTATAGCTTTCTTT.

As for this clone: This specimen includes other DNA sequences encoding the same CDR3. The chain employs TRBV9 and TRBJ2-5; 14 bases fit TRBD2. Germline CDR1 reads SGDLS; CDR2 reads YYNGEE. The trim removed 2 bases at V and 5 bases at J, leaving 5 bases unmatched. The CDR3 loop spans 16 amino acids. The CDR3 region has the DNA TGTGCCAGCAGCGTGGGGACTAGCGGGGGAGGGGAGACCCAGTACTTC. Amino acid sequence: CASSVGTSGGGETQYF.